What follows is one T cell receptor beta chain and its context. Its antigen remains unknown. These data come from a study of shared clonotypes between healthy human individuals. The CDR3 is made up of 16 amino acids. With 3 bases removed from V and 0 bases from J, the gap between germline ends came to 15 bases. From germline, CDR1 is SGHNT and CDR2 YYREEE (reference sequence). The authors divided CD4+ cells into CD45RA+ naive and CD45RA-negative memory subsets. TCRdb keeps only in-frame clones here, not all; method: immunoSEQ multiplex PCR. Of a few million clones in the sample, more than 80% are singletons; the top ten hold 0.11% to 0.15%. Study-wide findings and caveats: A generally larger estimated richness was seen in naive subsets than in memory subsets.

The source is a man aged 18 to 30 in good health. The sequenced material came from naive CD4+ T cells sorted from blood. Noted subset: CD45RA+ positively selected. The chain combines TRBV5-4 with TRBJ1-1, with TRBD1 as a possible D gene (6 bases). CDR3 in DNA: TGTGCCAGCAGCTCATCAGGGGTTAATATGAACACTGAAGCTTTCTTT. Translating it yields CASSSSGVNMNTEAFF. Full variable domain (remainder filled in from reference TRBV5-4 and TRBJ1-1): ETGVTQSPTHLIKTRGQQVTLRCSSQSGHNTVSWYQQALGQGPQFIFQYYREEENGRGNFPPRFSGLQFPNYSSELNVNALELDDSALYLCASSSSGVNMNTEAFFGQGTRLTVV.